The 28 T cell receptor beta chains reported below all come from one sample, sequenced in a study of T cell repertoires in cytomegalovirus infection. TCRdb recomputed calls from the reads with MiXCR, one row per CDR3 protein. The top ten hold around 14% of the sample, which has around 490,000 distinct CDR3 sequences, approximately 26% seen once. Input material: PBMCs. The source is a human donor in good health (CMV status not recorded). Some clones in this sample may be carry-over from other donors' samples.

The sample holds a few counts of this clonotype. The gene calls are TRBV20-1 and TRBJ1-1; a weak D match, TRBD1 (5 bases). The CDR3 is made up of 14 amino acids. V gave up 6 bases and J gave up 0 bases, with 14 bases separating them. Germline CDR1 DFQATT, CDR2 SNEGSKA (reference sequence). The CDR3 nucleotides read TGCAGTGCCGCCGGGACGGTATTGAACACTGAAGCTTTCTTT. It encodes CSAAGTVLNTEAFF.

The gene calls are TRBV15 and TRBJ2-3, with D perhaps matching TRBD1 (6 bases). The germline CDR1 and CDR2 sequences are LNHNV and YYDKDF (reference sequence). V lost 0 bases to trimming and J lost 2 bases, with 12 bases between them. The length of the CDR3 is 16 residues. Here the CDR3 DNA reads TGTGCCACCAGCAGAGATCAACAGGGACCCACAGATACGCAGTATTTT. Translated, it gives CATSRDQQGPTDTQYF.

The chain carries TRBV10-3 and TRBJ1-5, with no clear D. The V end lost 0 bases, the J end lost 3 bases, and 3 bases lay between the germline ends. The CDR3 length is 13 residues. The germline CDR1 and CDR2 sequences are ENHRY and SYGVKD. CDR3 amino acids: CAISESNNQPQHF. CDR3 in DNA: TGTGCCATCAGTGAGTCCAACAATCAGCCCCAGCATTTT.

This clonotype was recorded a few times. The chain recombines TRBV15 with TRBJ2-2; D perhaps matches TRBD2 (5 bases). CDR3 length: 13 residues. Germline V gene data show CDR1 as LNHNV and CDR2 as YYDKDF (reference sequence). Deletions cut 0 bases from V and 7 bases from J, with 6 bases between. The CDR3: CATSRERDGELFF. For the CDR3, the DNA is TGTGCCACCAGCAGAGAGAGGGACGGGGAGCTGTTTTTT.

This chain connects TRBV5-5 to TRBJ2-7, with D unresolved. V was clipped by 1 base and J by 7 bases, with 9 bases between them. Per germline, CDR1 SGHKS and CDR2 YYEKEE (reference sequence). The CDR3 is 12 residues long. The CDR3 is CASSLSMGEQYF. The CDR3 bases are TGTGCCAGCAGCTTGTCAATGGGTGAGCAGTACTTC.

In its sample, this clonotype was seen many times. In DNA form, the CDR3 reads TGTGCCAGCAGCTTAGGGCTAGCGGAGTACAATGAGCAGTTCTTC. This translates into CASSLGLAEYNEQFF. The rearrangement uses TRBV7-3 and TRBJ2-1; 7 bases line up with TRBD2. This CDR3 region has 15 residues. The junction had 5 bases not matched to a gene; V was cut back by 2 bases and J by 4 bases. CDR1 and CDR2 (germline): SGHTA, FQGTGA.

This clonotype was seen more than once but under ten times. This chain connects TRBV28 to TRBJ2-1; maybe TRBD2 (6 bases). This CDR3 is built from 15 residues. Looked up from germline, CDR1 is MDHEN and CDR2 is SYDVKM. Trimming took off 2 bases at V and 5 bases at J, with 13 bases between the two ends. In DNA form, the CDR3 reads TGTGCCAGCAGTTTAAAACTGGGCGGGGACAATGAGCAGTTCTTC. As protein: CASSLKLGGDNEQFF.

This clonotype was detected many times. The genes are TRBV7-9 and TRBJ2-1; TRBD1 is a possible D gene (6 bases). The V end was cut by 5 bases, the J end by 9 bases, with 17 bases between. Per germline, CDR1 SEHNR and CDR2 FQNEAQ (reference sequence). The CDR3 contains 14 residues. The DNA for the CDR3 is TGTGCCAGCAGCGATAACTTCAGGGGTGGTGAGCAGTTCTTC. Its protein product is CASSDNFRGGEQFF.

This clonotype has a handful of counts. This chain uses TRBV28 with TRBJ2-1, with D possibly being TRBD2 (7 bases). This CDR3 has 17 amino acids. The germline CDR1 and CDR2 sequences are MDHEN and SYDVKM. V shed 5 bases and J shed 0 bases, with 17 bases lying between them. CDR3 nucleotides: TGTGCCAGCAGTCGGACGAGGGGGGGTATCTCCTACAATGAGCAGTTCTTC. Translating gives CASSRTRGGISYNEQFF.

This clonotype has more than one count but fewer than ten. The chain is built from TRBV18 and TRBJ1-2, with 7 bases identical to TRBD1. Germline V lookup: CDR1 KGHSH, CDR2 LQKENI. With 2 bases clipped from V and 5 bases from J, the junction kept 11 bases outside the gene matches. The CDR3 covers 16 residues. The CDR3 DNA follows: TGTGCCAGCTCACCAGGACCGAGACAGGGACGGTATGGCTACACCTTC. Encoded protein: CASSPGPRQGRYGYTF.

This chain connects TRBV2 to TRBJ2-7, with 8 bases fitting TRBD2. Losses at the gene ends were 7 bases for V and 0 bases for J; bases not matched to a gene: 8. The CDR3 loop spans 15 amino acids. Germline V gene data show CDR1 as SNHLY and CDR2 as FYNNEI. The CDR3 sequence is CASTQGLAGSYEQYF. CDR3 in DNA: TGTGCCAGCACCCAAGGGCTAGCGGGCTCCTACGAGCAGTACTTC.

This clonotype was found many times. V usage is TRBV7-8 and J usage is TRBJ2-1; perhaps TRBD2 as D (6 bases). Germline CDR1 reads SGHVS; CDR2 reads FQNEAQ. V lost 5 bases and J 6 bases, leaving 23 bases between the germline ends. The CDR3 contains 17 residues. Here the CDR3 DNA reads TGTGCCAGCAGCCGCCCGCGAGCCCCACTAGCCATCAATGAGCAGTTCTTC. Protein product: CASSRPRAPLAINEQFF. Full variable domain (rest looked up from reference TRBV7-8 and TRBJ2-1): GAGVSQSPRYKVAKRGQDVALRCDPISGHVSLFWYQQALGQGPEFLTYFQNEAQLDKSGLPSDRFFAERPEGSVSTLKIQRTQQEDSAVYLCASSRPRAPLAINEQFFGPGTRLTVL.

Notes on this clonotype: Germline is not matched at one junction end, which may reflect a read error. The rearrangement joins TRBV6-1 to TRBJ2-6; D is ambiguous. Germline-derived CDR1 and CDR2 are MNHNS and SASEGT. The CDR3 has 16 residues. As DNA, the CDR3 is TGCACCAGCACTAAAGTGCGCGACTCTGGGGCCAACGTCCTGACTTTC. This codes for CTSTKVRDSGANVLTF.

This clonotype has only a few counts. This chain uses TRBV7-3 with TRBJ2-5; D not certain. Germline V gene sequence: CDR1 SGHTA, CDR2 FQGTGA. The length of the CDR3 is 13 residues. The V end was cut by 0 bases, the J end by 3 bases, with 5 bases between. The CDR3, as DNA: TGTGCCAGCAGCTTAACAAGAGAAGAGACCCAGTACTTC. Encoded protein: CASSLTREETQYF.

The chain couples TRBV7-6 to TRBJ1-2, with 9 bases aligning to TRBD1. In germline, CDR1 is SGHVS, CDR2 FNYEAQ. The CDR3 extends over 18 amino acids. V shed 0 bases and J 8 bases; nucleotides not matched to a gene: 16. The CDR3 DNA follows: TGTGCCAGCAGCTTAGCCCTAGGACAGGGGTTCGCGTTCAAAGGCTACACCTTC. As protein: CASSLALGQGFAFKGYTF.

The V call is TRBV11-3, the J call TRBJ1-6; D possibly corresponds to TRBD1 (5 bases). This CDR3 has 14 residues. With 3 bases removed from V and 7 bases from J, the gap between germline ends came to 10 bases. Per the germline V gene, CDR1 is SGHNT and CDR2 is YENEEA. This CDR3 reads CASSFFRDNSPLHF. Written as DNA, the CDR3 is TGTGCCAGCAGCTTTTTCAGGGACAATTCACCCCTCCACTTT. Combining the CDR3 with reference TRBV11-3 and TRBJ1-6 gives the whole variable domain EAGVVQSPRYKIIEKKQPVAFWCNPISGHNTLYWYLQNLGQGPELLIRYENEEAVDDSQLPKDRFSAERLKGVDSTLKIQPAELGDSAVYLCASSFFRDNSPLHFGNGTRLTVT.

V usage is TRBV5-6 and J usage is TRBJ2-5, with D possibly TRBD1 on 5 matching bases. This CDR3 comprises 13 residues. V lost 2 bases to trimming and J lost 7 bases, with 12 bases between them. The germline V gene encodes CDR1 SGHDT and CDR2 YYEEEE. CDR3 coding DNA: TGTGCCAGCAGCTTCTGGGGCACAGGGACCCAGTACTTC. Translation gives CASSFWGTGTQYF.

This clonotype was counted at least ten times. The rearrangement uses TRBV7-2 and TRBJ2-3; D unresolved. From germline, CDR1 is SGHTA and CDR2 FQGNSA. The V and J ends lost 5 bases and 0 bases respectively, with 9 bases between them. The CDR3 consists of 14 residues. CDR3 protein: CASSPASSTDTQYF. As DNA, the CDR3 is TGTGCCAGCAGCCCCGCCTCTAGCACAGATACGCAGTATTTT.

The J gene is TRBJ1-2, the V gene TRBV20-1; maybe TRBD1 (6 bases). There are 11 residues in the CDR3. Trimming cost V 5 bases and J 4 bases, with 8 bases left between them. In germline, CDR1 is DFQATT, CDR2 SNEGSKA (reference sequence). The CDR3 here is CSAGTTYGYTF. The CDR3 DNA is TGCAGTGCTGGGACAACCTATGGCTACACCTTC.

The chain combines TRBV6-2 or TRBV6-3 with TRBJ2-1; 9 bases align to TRBD2. The CDR3 sequence is 17 residues long. Per the germline V gene, CDR1 is MNHEY and CDR2 is SVGEGT. With 5 bases clipped from V and 8 bases from J, the junction kept 16 bases outside the gene matches. The CDR3 spells CASSGLPGGGRGDEQFF. The CDR3 region has the DNA TGTGCCAGCAGTGGACTCCCGGGAGGCGGGAGGGGAGATGAGCAGTTCTTC.

This rearrangement joins TRBV4-1 to TRBJ2-1; 8 positions agree with TRBD2. CDR1 MGHRA and CDR2 YSYEKL come from the germline V gene. The CDR3 covers 16 residues. Trimming took 2 bases from V and 6 from J; bases not matched to a gene: 9. The CDR3 sequence: CASSQTTGTSVNEQFF. For the CDR3, the DNA is TGCGCCAGCAGCCAAACGACCGGGACTAGTGTCAATGAGCAGTTCTTC.

The V call is TRBV20-1, the J call TRBJ2-1; 11 nucleotides line up with TRBD2. Germline V gives CDR1 DFQATT, CDR2 SNEGSKA (reference sequence). V dropped 3 bases and J dropped 2; count of bases not matched to a gene: 3. This CDR3 is built from 15 residues. In nucleotides, the CDR3 is TGCAGTGCTAGTTCTAGCGGGAGGACCTACAATGAGCAGTTCTTC. Protein: CSASSSGRTYNEQFF.

The V gene is TRBV6-6, the J gene TRBJ2-5; the match to TRBD2 covers 7 bases. CDR1 is MNHNY and CDR2 is SVGAGI in the germline V gene (reference sequence). This CDR3 spans 20 amino acids. J lost 2 bases, V lost 7 bases, and 25 bases had no gene match. CDR3 loop: CASTDLGYVYAGVRQETQYF. The CDR3 nucleotides are TGTGCCAGCACCGATCTAGGTTATGTCTACGCGGGAGTACGGCAAGAGACCCAGTACTTC.

The sample holds many counts of this clonotype. This chain uses TRBV7-6 with TRBJ2-7; 7 bases match TRBD2. The V and J ends lost 5 bases and 2 bases, in that order; junction bases with no gene match: 6. This CDR3 region has 14 residues. CDR1 is SGHVS, CDR2 FNYEAQ, per germline. The CDR3 coding sequence is TGTGCCAGCAGCGGGAGGGGACTTACCTACGAGCAGTACTTC. This translates into CASSGRGLTYEQYF.

The chain combines TRBV19 with TRBJ1-2, with D unresolved. The CDR3 is 16 residues long. Trimming cost V 4 bases and J 8 bases, with 23 bases left between them. In germline, CDR1 is LNHDA, CDR2 SQIVND (reference sequence). The CDR3 DNA follows: TGTGCCAGTAGTAAGCCCTCGGTGCTTCCCCCTGGGGGCTACACCTTC. Translating gives CASSKPSVLPPGGYTF.

The rearrangement joins TRBV28 to TRBJ1-2, with TRBD1 matching 8 bases. Trimming at V came to 0 bases and at J to 5 bases, leaving 2 bases not matched to a gene. The CDR3 totals 14 residues. The germline gives CDR1 MDHEN, CDR2 SYDVKM. DNA of the CDR3: TGTGCCAGCAGTTTATGGGGGACAGGTTATGGCTACACCTTC. This translates into CASSLWGTGYGYTF.

The chain employs TRBV6-6 and TRBJ1-1, with D possibly being TRBD1 (5 bases). With 6 bases removed from V and 0 bases from J, the gap between germline ends came to 14 bases. Germline V gene sequence: CDR1 MNHNY, CDR2 SVGAGI (reference sequence). The CDR3 has 15 amino acids. This CDR3 reads CASSLLRGLNTEAFF. Written as DNA, the CDR3 is TGTGCCAGCAGCCTCTTGCGGGGCCTGAACACTGAAGCTTTCTTT.

The chain is built from TRBV29-1 and TRBJ1-2; 9 nucleotides match TRBD1. The CDR3 covers 14 residues. V was clipped by 5 bases and J by 5 bases; unmatched bases: 9. In germline, CDR1 is SQVTM, CDR2 ANQGSEA. Here the CDR3 reads CSVPRDRGDYGYTF. Written as DNA, the CDR3 is TGCAGCGTTCCCCGAGACAGGGGGGATTATGGCTACACCTTC.